The 32 T cell receptor beta chains listed next were all sequenced from one sample in a study of T cell repertoires in cytomegalovirus infection. TCRdb called the reads again in MiXCR, with one record for every CDR3 protein. This repertoire shows about 900,000 distinct CDR3 sequences, around 30% found once; its top ten account for over 11%. These receptors lack a known antigen. The starting material was cultured CD8+ T cells from PBMCs, obtained from culture after CMV antigen stimulation. These receptors all stem from a human donor in good health (CMV status not recorded). Some clones in this sample may be carry-over from other donors' samples.

V usage is TRBV2 and J usage is TRBJ1-2, with D tentatively TRBD1 (6 bases). The CDR3 contains 15 residues. Germline V gene data show CDR1 as SNHLY and CDR2 as FYNNEI. V lost 3 bases and J lost 4, with 15 bases in between. The CDR3 nucleotides are TGTGCCAGCAGTGATTCGGGGGCAATTATCTATGGCTACACCTTC. Its protein is CASSDSGAIIYGYTF. The full variable domain, completed using reference TRBV2 and TRBJ1-2, is EPEVTQTPSHQVTQMGQEVILRCVPISNHLYFYWYRQILGQKVEFLVSFYNNEISEKSEIFDDQFSVERPDGSNFTLKIRSTKLEDSAMYFCASSDSGAIIYGYTFGSGTRLTVV.

The chain uses TRBV9 and TRBJ1-4; a weak D match, TRBD1 (5 bases). The CDR3 runs 14 residues. Trimming took off 1 base at V and 8 bases at J, with 12 bases between the two ends. Germline V gene sequence: CDR1 SGDLS, CDR2 YYNGEE. The CDR3 reads CASSVFQGGEKLFF. CDR3 nucleotide sequence: TGTGCCAGCAGCGTATTTCAGGGTGGGGAAAAACTGTTTTTT.

This clonotype has more than one count but fewer than ten. This chain links TRBV5-1 with TRBJ1-2; D gene uncertain. CDR3 length: 16 amino acids. Germline V gives CDR1 SGHRS, CDR2 YFSETQ. Deletions cut 3 bases from V and 6 bases from J, with 21 bases between. DNA of the CDR3: TGCGCCAGCAGCTCGTCTCCGGACCCCGGGCAGGATGGCTACACCTTC. Amino acids: CASSSSPDPGQDGYTF.

This clonotype came up a few times. The chain recombines TRBV11-2 with TRBJ2-2; D is possibly TRBD2 (5 bases). The CDR3 runs 17 residues. V was clipped by 0 bases and J by 4 bases, with 15 bases between them. CDR1 and CDR2 (germline): SGHAT, FQNNGV. The CDR3 region is CASSLDLPGVGTGELFF. In nucleotides, the CDR3 is TGTGCCAGCAGCTTAGATTTGCCCGGGGTTGGCACCGGGGAGCTGTTTTTT.

The CDR3 sequence: CASRPGQISTDTQYF. CDR3 coding DNA: TGTGCCAGCAGACCTGGACAGATTAGCACAGATACGCAGTATTTT. The chain recombines TRBV2 with TRBJ2-3, with TRBD1 as a possible D gene (6 bases). V lost 6 bases and J lost 0, with 13 bases in between. Germline assignment: CDR1 SNHLY and CDR2 FYNNEI. The CDR3 runs to 15 residues.

This chain joins TRBV4-1 and TRBJ1-1; D ambiguous. The CDR3 has 14 amino acids. The V gene lost 3 bases and the J gene lost 3 bases, with 11 bases spanning the gap. Germline CDR1 and CDR2: MGHRA and YSYEKL. The CDR3 DNA sequence: TGCGCCAGCAGCCAGGTACGGCGGGACACTGAAGCTTTCTTT. Amino acid sequence: CASSQVRRDTEAFF.

This clonotype was detected a few times. The chain couples TRBV4-2 to TRBJ2-4, with 7 bases matching TRBD1. V lost 0 bases, J lost 0 bases, and 8 bases stayed unmatched. Germline-derived CDR1 and CDR2 are LGHNA and YNFKEQ. The length of the CDR3 is 18 residues. Here the CDR3 DNA reads TGTGCCAGCAGCCAAGAAATTGGGGACAGTCTAGCCAAAAACATTCAGTACTTC. Translation: CASSQEIGDSLAKNIQYF.

The chain has TRBV20-1 and TRBJ2-5; D not certain. V was trimmed by 6 bases and J by 5 bases, leaving 13 bases between them. Germline V CDR1 and CDR2: DFQATT, SNEGSKA (reference sequence). The CDR3 is 12 amino acids. CDR3 residues: CSARAAGETQYF. The CDR3 region has the DNA TGCAGTGCCCGAGCAGCCGGGGAGACCCAGTACTTC.

This clonotype came up many times. The chain employs TRBV6-1 and TRBJ2-2; 13 bases align to TRBD2. Germline lookup yields CDR1 MNHNS and CDR2 SASEGT. This CDR3 is built from 19 residues. J gave up 3 bases and V 4 bases, and 11 bases lay outside the gene matches. This CDR3 reads CASSGRLAGGLYDTGELFF. CDR3 in DNA: TGTGCCAGCAGTGGCCGACTAGCGGGGGGCCTCTATGACACCGGGGAGCTGTTTTTT.

This clonotype has ten or more counts. This chain joins TRBV7-6 and TRBJ2-1; D uncertain. Germline V lookup: CDR1 SGHVS, CDR2 FNYEAQ. CDR3 length equals 16 residues. V gave up 0 bases and J gave up 0 bases, with 9 bases separating them. CDR3 in amino acids: CASSLARISSYNEQFF. CDR3 DNA: TGTGCCAGCAGCTTAGCACGGATAAGCTCCTACAATGAGCAGTTCTTC.

This clonotype was picked up a small number of times. The chain recombines TRBV7-9 with TRBJ2-7; TRBD1 matches at 7 bases. With 3 bases clipped from V and 7 bases from J, the junction kept 9 bases outside the gene matches. Germline CDR1 and CDR2: SEHNR and FQNEAQ (reference sequence). The CDR3 is made up of 14 amino acids. CDR3 nucleotide sequence: TGTGCCAGCAGCTTTGCCGGGACAGCTATAGAGCAGTACTTC. Its translation: CASSFAGTAIEQYF.

The chain couples TRBV6-6 to TRBJ1-1; 8 bases match TRBD1. CDR1 and CDR2 (germline): MNHNY, SVGAGI (reference sequence). This CDR3 is built from 10 residues. Unmatched junction bases numbered 10, after V lost 11 bases and J lost 14 bases. Here the CDR3 DNA reads TGTGCCGCCAGGGGGCTACAGACATTCTTT. Protein product: CAARGLQTFF.

The rearrangement links TRBV27 to TRBJ2-3; D is unclear. The V end lost 3 bases, the J end lost 0 bases, and 7 bases lay between the germline ends. In germline, CDR1 is MNHEY, CDR2 SMNVEV (reference sequence). CDR3 length equals 14 residues. CDR3 sequence: CASSFPWSTDTQYF. CDR3 nucleotides: TGTGCCAGCAGTTTCCCGTGGAGCACAGATACGCAGTATTTT.

There are many counts of this clonotype. The gene calls are TRBV7-2 and TRBJ2-1, with TRBD2 as a possible D gene (6 bases). Trimming left V 5 bases short and J 0 bases short, with 17 bases between. CDR3 length equals 17 residues. CDR1 and CDR2 (germline): SGHTA, FQGNSA. CDR3 loop: CASSPRPGGSSYNEQFF. CDR3 DNA: TGTGCCAGCAGCCCCCGGCCCGGGGGAAGCTCCTACAATGAGCAGTTCTTC.

This clonotype was seen more than once but under ten times. The chain recombines TRBV18 with TRBJ2-7; D may be TRBD2 (5 bases). The CDR3 totals 13 residues. V was cut by 5 bases and J by 0 bases, with 8 bases left in between. The V gene's germline CDR1 is KGHSH and CDR2 LQKENI. CDR3 nucleotides: TGTGCCAGCTCAATAGGGAGCTCCTACGAGCAGTACTTC. Translated: CASSIGSSYEQYF.

V and J are TRBV7-9 and TRBJ2-1; 7 bases match TRBD2. The CDR3 totals 16 residues. The germline CDR1 and CDR2 sequences are SEHNR and FQNEAQ (reference sequence). The V gene end was trimmed by 6 bases and the J gene end by 0 bases; junction bases not matched to a gene: 8. The CDR3 loop is CASSGREFSSYNEQFF. The DNA of the CDR3 is TGTGCCAGCAGTGGGCGGGAGTTTAGCTCCTACAATGAGCAGTTCTTC.

The chain is built from TRBV28 and TRBJ1-4, with 7 bases lining up with TRBD1. This CDR3 has 17 residues. Germline V CDR1 and CDR2: MDHEN, SYDVKM. The J segment lost 2 bases and the V segment lost 3 bases, leaving 9 bases of the junction unmatched. CDR3 sequence reads: CASSLTGYGTTNEKLFF. CDR3 nucleotide sequence: TGTGCCAGCAGTTTGACAGGGTATGGGACTACTAATGAAAAACTGTTTTTT.

This clonotype was picked up a small number of times. The chain employs TRBV5-1 and TRBJ2-5; D is perhaps TRBD1 (6 bases). Germline-derived CDR1 and CDR2 are SGHRS and YFSETQ. The CDR3 consists of 19 residues. V was cut by 1 base and J by 3 bases, with 25 bases left in between. This CDR3 is CASSLLGAGLVRREETQYF. Here the CDR3 DNA reads TGCGCCAGCAGCTTGTTGGGGGCAGGGTTGGTAAGAAGAGAAGAGACCCAGTACTTC.

This clonotype was counted a few times. The chain carries TRBV29-1 and TRBJ1-2, with D unresolved. Per germline, CDR1 SQVTM and CDR2 ANQGSEA. V lost 1 base and J 8 bases, leaving 17 bases between the germline ends. This CDR3 contains 14 residues. The CDR3 DNA is TGCAGCGTTGAAGTGGGCAGCACACGAGGGGGCTACACCTTC. It translates to CSVEVGSTRGGYTF.

This clonotype has more than one count but fewer than ten. The chain couples TRBV12-3 or TRBV12-4 to TRBJ2-1; perhaps TRBD2 as D (5 bases). The CDR3 has 16 amino acids. Trimming pared 1 base from V and 0 bases from J, leaving 10 bases between. The CDR3 reads CASSLVAGLSYNEQFF. The CDR3 nucleotides are TGTGCCAGCAGTTTAGTTGCGGGCCTCTCCTACAATGAGCAGTTCTTC.

Regarding this clonotype: Sequence at one end of the junction differs from germline and may be a read error. The chain employs TRBV12-3 or TRBV12-4 and TRBJ1-1, with D unresolved. The CDR3 runs to 15 residues. The CDR3 region is CVSSSRPSRRAEAFF. DNA of the CDR3: TGTGTCAGCAGTTCCCGGCCGTCGAGGAGGGCTGAAGCTTTCTTT.

This clonotype has a count of ten or more. This chain connects TRBV12-3 or TRBV12-4 to TRBJ2-1; no reliable D call. This CDR3 comprises 15 residues. V shed 0 bases and J shed 5 bases, with 11 bases lying between them. CDR3 nucleotides: TGTGCCAGCAGTTTAGCGTGGTTGGCAGACAATGAGCAGTTCTTC. Translating it yields CASSLAWLADNEQFF.

The chain carries TRBV2 and TRBJ1-5; maybe TRBD1 (5 bases). The CDR3 consists of 12 residues. Germline CDR1 SNHLY, CDR2 FYNNEI. V lost 7 bases, J lost 3 bases, and 7 bases lay in between. The CDR3 DNA is TGTGCCAGCACCAGGGCCAATCAGCCCCAGCATTTT. This gives the protein CASTRANQPQHF.

For this clonotype: This may stem from a read error, because a much larger clone lies one nucleotide away. The CDR3 does not end in the conserved phenylalanine or tryptophan, so this is likely a read error. V is TRBV7-6 and J is TRBJ2-7; D is ambiguous. With 4 bases removed from V and 0 bases from J, the gap between germline ends came to 13 bases. This CDR3 comprises 15 residues. The germline V gene has CDR1 SGHVS and CDR2 FNYEAQ. CDR3 region: CASSSGGLVSYEQYL. The CDR3 DNA sequence: TGTGCCAGCAGCTCCGGCGGCCTGGTCTCCTACGAGCAGTACTTA.

V and J are TRBV24-1 and TRBJ1-5; TRBD1 might be the D (5 bases). CDR1 and CDR2 from the germline V gene are KGHDR and SFDVKD. The CDR3 is 13 residues long. Trimming pared 4 bases from V and 5 bases from J, leaving 8 bases between. The CDR3 protein is CATSDGGDQPQHF. In DNA, the CDR3 is TGTGCCACCAGTGACGGGGGGGATCAGCCCCAGCATTTT.

This chain connects TRBV6-8 to TRBJ1-3; tentatively, D is TRBD1 (5 bases). V lost 6 bases to trimming and J lost 3 bases, with 9 bases between them. The CDR3 covers 13 residues. The germline CDR1 and CDR2 sequences are MNHGY and SAAAGT. CDR3 nucleotides: TGTGCCAGCAGGGGGGGGGGTGGAAACACCATATATTTT. Protein product: CASRGGGGNTIYF.

This chain connects TRBV7-2 to TRBJ2-4; TRBD1 is a possible D gene (5 bases). CDR1 and CDR2 from the germline V gene are SGHTA and FQGNSA. The CDR3 totals 15 residues. V lost 3 bases and J 0 bases, leaving 9 bases between the germline ends. The CDR3 DNA sequence: TGTGCCAGCAGCTTCGCAGGGTCAGCCAAAAACATTCAGTACTTC. Translated: CASSFAGSAKNIQYF.

At least ten counts were recorded for this clonotype. The rearrangement uses TRBV19 and TRBJ1-5; TRBD1 matches 7 bases. With 5 bases clipped from V and 5 bases from J, the junction kept 12 bases outside the gene matches. Germline V lookup: CDR1 LNHDA, CDR2 SQIVND (reference sequence). The CDR3 totals 16 residues. DNA for the CDR3: TGTGCCAGTAGTTCCGCCCGACAGGGACCTTATCAGCCCCAGCATTTT. This sequence encodes CASSSARQGPYQPQHF.

The rearrangement links TRBV29-1 to TRBJ1-2, with a possible D match to TRBD1 (6 bases). Germline CDR1 reads SQVTM; CDR2 reads ANQGSEA. This CDR3 is 13 amino acids long. The ends were cut back, 6 bases at V and 1 base at J, with 12 bases in the middle. This chain's CDR3 is CSVLLDSNYGYTF. The DNA of the CDR3 is TGCAGCGTCCTCCTGGACAGTAACTATGGCTACACCTTC.

Only a few counts were recorded for this clonotype. One end of the junction fails to match germline, which may point to a read error. The chain employs TRBV20-1 and TRBJ1-2; D gene ambiguous. The V gene's germline CDR1 is DFQATT and CDR2 SNEGSKA (reference sequence). CDR3 length equals 13 residues. CDR3 region: CSAATQLPYGYTF. CDR3 DNA sequence: TGCAGTGCTGCGACTCAACTACCCTATGGGTACACCTTC.

This clonotype was seen a few times. The rearrangement links TRBV19 to TRBJ1-4; possible D gene TRBD1, 6 bases. CDR1 and CDR2 from the germline V gene are LNHDA and SQIVND (reference sequence). With 2 bases removed from V and 8 bases from J, the gap between germline ends came to 12 bases. The CDR3 consists of 14 residues. CDR3 in amino acids: CASSIRGQKEKLFF. The CDR3 bases are TGTGCCAGTAGTATAAGAGGACAGAAAGAAAAACTGTTTTTT.

The chain uses TRBV27 and TRBJ2-7; weak D call: TRBD2 (6 bases). CDR3 length: 14 amino acids. V was clipped by 8 bases and J by 4 bases, with 18 bases between them. Per the germline V gene, CDR1 is MNHEY and CDR2 is SMNVEV (reference sequence). In DNA form, the CDR3 reads TGTGCCAGCTCACCTTGGGGGGATTATTACGAGCAGTACTTC. Translation: CASSPWGDYYEQYF.